This paragraph covers one T cell receptor beta chain sequence. Its antigen is unknown. The data were obtained in a study of cytomegalovirus exposure and HLA in healthy donors. The PCR ran on 60 Vbeta and 13 Jbeta primers. The table came from immunoSEQ multiplex PCR; TCRdb's copy has only in-frame clones and leaves some out. Of 85,000 to 110,000 clones listed, approximately 72% are singletons. General observations from the study: From TCR beta sequences, most subjects' HLA-A and HLA-B alleles were reportedly predicted accurately. As a later analysis revealed, the rate of TCR association differed by HLA locus, with DRB1 most and HLA-C fewest.

CDR3 size: 14 residues. V dropped 6 bases and J dropped 10; count of bases not matched to a gene: 11. CDR1 and CDR2 from the germline V gene are WSHSY and SAAADI. Material: PBMCs. This rearrangement joins TRBV10-2 to TRBJ1-1, with 10 positions matching TRBD1. The receptor was derived from a woman in her 50s in good health and CMV-seronegative. The CDR3 loop reads CASRHGTGEFRAFF. CDR3 in DNA: TGCGCCAGCAGACACGGGACAGGGGAGTTTAGAGCTTTCTTT.